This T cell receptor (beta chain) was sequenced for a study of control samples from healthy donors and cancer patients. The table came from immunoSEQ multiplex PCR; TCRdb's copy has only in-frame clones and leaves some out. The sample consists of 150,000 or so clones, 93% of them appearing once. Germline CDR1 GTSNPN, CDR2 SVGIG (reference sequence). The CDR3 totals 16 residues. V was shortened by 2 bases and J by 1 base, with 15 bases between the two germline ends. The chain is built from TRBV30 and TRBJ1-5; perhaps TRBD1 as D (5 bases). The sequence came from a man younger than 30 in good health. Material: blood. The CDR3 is CAWSTPGRVSNQPQHF. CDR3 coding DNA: TGTGCCTGGAGTACCCCAGGCAGGGTAAGCAATCAGCCCCAGCATTTT.